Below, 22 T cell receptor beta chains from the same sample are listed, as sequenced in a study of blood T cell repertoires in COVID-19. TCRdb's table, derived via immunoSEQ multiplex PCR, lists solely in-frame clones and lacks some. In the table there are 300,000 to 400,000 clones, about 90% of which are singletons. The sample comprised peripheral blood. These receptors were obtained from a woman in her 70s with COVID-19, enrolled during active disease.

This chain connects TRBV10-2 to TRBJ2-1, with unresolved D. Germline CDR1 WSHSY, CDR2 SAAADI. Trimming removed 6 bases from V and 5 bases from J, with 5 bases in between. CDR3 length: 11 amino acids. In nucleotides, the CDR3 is TGCGCCAGCAGGGCCAACAATGAGCAGTTCTTC. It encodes CASRANNEQFF.

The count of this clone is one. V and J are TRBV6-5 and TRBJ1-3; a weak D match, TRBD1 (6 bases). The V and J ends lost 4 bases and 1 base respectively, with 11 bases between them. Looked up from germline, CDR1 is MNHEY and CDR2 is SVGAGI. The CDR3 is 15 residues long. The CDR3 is CASSSGQVSGNTIYF. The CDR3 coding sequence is TGTGCCAGCAGTTCGGGACAAGTATCTGGAAACACCATATATTTT.

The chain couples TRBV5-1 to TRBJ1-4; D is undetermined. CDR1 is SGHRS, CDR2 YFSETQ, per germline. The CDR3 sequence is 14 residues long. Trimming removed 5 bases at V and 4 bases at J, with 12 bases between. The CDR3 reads CASSPGGGNEKLFF. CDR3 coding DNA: TGCGCCAGCAGTCCTGGCGGCGGTAATGAAAAACTGTTTTTT.

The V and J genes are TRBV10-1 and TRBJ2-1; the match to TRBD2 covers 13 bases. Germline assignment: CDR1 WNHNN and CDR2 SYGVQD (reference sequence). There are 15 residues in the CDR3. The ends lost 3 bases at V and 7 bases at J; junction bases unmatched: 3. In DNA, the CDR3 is TGCGCCAGCAGTGATACTAGCGGGGGGGCAAATGAGCAGTTCTTC. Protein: CASSDTSGGANEQFF.

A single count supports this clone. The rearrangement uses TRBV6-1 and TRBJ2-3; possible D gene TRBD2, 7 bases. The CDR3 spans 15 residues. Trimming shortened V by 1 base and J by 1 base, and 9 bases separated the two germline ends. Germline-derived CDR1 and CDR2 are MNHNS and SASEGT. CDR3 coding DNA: TGTGCCAGCAGTGAAGGGGGGGGGCGCACAGATACGCAGTATTTT. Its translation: CASSEGGGRTDTQYF.

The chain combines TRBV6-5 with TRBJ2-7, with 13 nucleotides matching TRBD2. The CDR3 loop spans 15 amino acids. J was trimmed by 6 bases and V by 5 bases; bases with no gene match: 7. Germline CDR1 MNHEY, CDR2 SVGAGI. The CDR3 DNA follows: TGTGCCAGCAGTCCCTCCACTAGCGGGGGGGTCGAGCAGTACTTC. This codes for CASSPSTSGGVEQYF.

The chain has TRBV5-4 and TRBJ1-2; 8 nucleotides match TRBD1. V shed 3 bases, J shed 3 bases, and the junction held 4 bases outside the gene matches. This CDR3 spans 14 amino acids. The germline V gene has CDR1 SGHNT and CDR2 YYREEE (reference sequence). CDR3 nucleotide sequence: TGTGCCAGCAGCTCAGGACAGGGTTACTATGGCTACACCTTC. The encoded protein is CASSSGQGYYGYTF.

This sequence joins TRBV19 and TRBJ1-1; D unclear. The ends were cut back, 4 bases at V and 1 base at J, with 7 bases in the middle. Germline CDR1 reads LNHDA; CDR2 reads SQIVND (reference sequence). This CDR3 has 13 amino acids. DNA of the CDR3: TGTGCCAGTAGTACAGGTTCGAACACTGAAGCTTTCTTT. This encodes CASSTGSNTEAFF.

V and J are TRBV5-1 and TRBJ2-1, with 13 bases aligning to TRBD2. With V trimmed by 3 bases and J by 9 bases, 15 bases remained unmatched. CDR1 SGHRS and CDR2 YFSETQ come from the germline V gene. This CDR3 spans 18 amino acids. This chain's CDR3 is CASSSLALLAGGPSEQFF. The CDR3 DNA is TGCGCCAGCAGCTCTCTGGCCCTACTAGCGGGGGGGCCGAGTGAGCAGTTCTTC.

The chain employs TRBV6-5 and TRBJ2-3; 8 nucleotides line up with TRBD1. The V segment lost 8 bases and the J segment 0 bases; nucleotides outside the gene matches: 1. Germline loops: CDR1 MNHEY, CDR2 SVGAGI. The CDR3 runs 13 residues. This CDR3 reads CASQGASTDTQYF. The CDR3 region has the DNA TGTGCCAGCCAGGGGGCTAGCACAGATACGCAGTATTTT.

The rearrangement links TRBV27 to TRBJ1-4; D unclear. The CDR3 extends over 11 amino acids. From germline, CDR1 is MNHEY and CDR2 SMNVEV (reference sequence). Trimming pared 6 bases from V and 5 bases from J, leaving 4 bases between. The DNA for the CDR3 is TGTGCCAGCAGCCTAAATGAAAAACTGTTTTTT. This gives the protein CASSLNEKLFF.

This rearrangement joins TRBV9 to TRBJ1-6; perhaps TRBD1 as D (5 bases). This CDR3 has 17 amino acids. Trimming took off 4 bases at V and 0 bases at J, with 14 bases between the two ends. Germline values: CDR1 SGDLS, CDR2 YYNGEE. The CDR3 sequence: CASSPLTDVSYNSPLHF. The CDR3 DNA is TGTGCCAGCAGCCCCCTGACAGACGTCTCCTATAATTCACCCCTCCACTTT.

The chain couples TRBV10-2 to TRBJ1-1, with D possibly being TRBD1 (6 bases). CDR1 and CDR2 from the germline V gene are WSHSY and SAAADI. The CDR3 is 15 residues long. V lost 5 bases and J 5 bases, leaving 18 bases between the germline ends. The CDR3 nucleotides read TGCGCCAGCAGTCCACAGGGAGGGGTGATAACTGAAGCTTTCTTT. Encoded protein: CASSPQGGVITEAFF.

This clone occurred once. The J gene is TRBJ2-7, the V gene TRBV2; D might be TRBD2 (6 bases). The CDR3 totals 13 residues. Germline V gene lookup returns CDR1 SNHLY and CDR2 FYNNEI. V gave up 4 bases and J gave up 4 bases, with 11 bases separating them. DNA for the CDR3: TGTGCCAGCAGTGTCATAGCGGCATACGAGCAGTACTTC. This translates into CASSVIAAYEQYF. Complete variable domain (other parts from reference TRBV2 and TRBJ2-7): EPEVTQTPSHQVTQMGQEVILRCVPISNHLYFYWYRQILGQKVEFLVSFYNNEISEKSEIFDDQFSVERPDGSNFTLKIRSTKLEDSAMYFCASSVIAAYEQYFGPGTRLTVT.

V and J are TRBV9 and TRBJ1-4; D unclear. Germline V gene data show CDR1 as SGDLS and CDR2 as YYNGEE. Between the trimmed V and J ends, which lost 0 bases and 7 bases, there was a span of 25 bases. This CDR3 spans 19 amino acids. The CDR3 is CASSVGRVNPVSQIEKLFF. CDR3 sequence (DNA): TGTGCCAGCAGCGTAGGTCGGGTGAACCCCGTCTCCCAAATTGAAAAACTGTTTTTT.

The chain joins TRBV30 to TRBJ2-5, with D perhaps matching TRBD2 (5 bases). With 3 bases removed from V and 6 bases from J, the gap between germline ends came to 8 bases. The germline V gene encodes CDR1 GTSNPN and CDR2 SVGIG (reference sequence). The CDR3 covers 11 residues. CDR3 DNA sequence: TGTGCCTGGAGCGAGGGTCAGACCCAGTACTTC. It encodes CAWSEGQTQYF.

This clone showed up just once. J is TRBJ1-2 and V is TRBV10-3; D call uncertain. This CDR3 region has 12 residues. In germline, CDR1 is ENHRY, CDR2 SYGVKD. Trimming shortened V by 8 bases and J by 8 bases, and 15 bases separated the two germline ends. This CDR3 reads CAIQTLGGGYTF. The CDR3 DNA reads TGTGCCATCCAGACTCTCGGCGGCGGCTACACCTTC.

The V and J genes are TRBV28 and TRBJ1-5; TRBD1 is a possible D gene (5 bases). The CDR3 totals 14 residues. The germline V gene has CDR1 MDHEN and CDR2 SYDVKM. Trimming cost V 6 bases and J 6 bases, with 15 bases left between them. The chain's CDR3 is CASSPRAQGQPQHF. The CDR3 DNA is TGTGCCAGCAGCCCCCGGGCGCAGGGTCAGCCCCAGCATTTT.

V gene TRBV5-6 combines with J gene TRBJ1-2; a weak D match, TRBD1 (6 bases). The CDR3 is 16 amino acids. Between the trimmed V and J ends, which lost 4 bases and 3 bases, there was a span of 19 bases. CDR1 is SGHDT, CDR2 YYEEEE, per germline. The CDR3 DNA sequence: TGTGCCAGCAGCCCCCCCGACGTGGGGGCTCACTATGGCTACACCTTC. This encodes CASSPPDVGAHYGYTF.

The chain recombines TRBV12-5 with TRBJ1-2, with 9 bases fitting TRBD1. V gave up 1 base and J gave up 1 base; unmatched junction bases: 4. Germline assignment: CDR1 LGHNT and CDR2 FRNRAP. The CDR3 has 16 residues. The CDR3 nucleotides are TGTGCTAGTGGTTTGGACAGGGGGCAGGGTAACTATGGCTACACCTTC. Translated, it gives CASGLDRGQGNYGYTF.

CDR3 DNA: TGTGCCAGCAGCGGCCGGGACAGCAATGAAAAACTGTTTTTT. Translation: CASSGRDSNEKLFF. The genes are TRBV9 and TRBJ1-4; TRBD1 matches at 7 bases. This CDR3 has 14 residues. Germline lookup yields CDR1 SGDLS and CDR2 YYNGEE. V lost 3 bases and J lost 5; bases outside the gene matches: 4. The entire variable domain, with the rest obtained from reference TRBV9 and TRBJ1-4, is as follows: DSGVTQTPKHLITATGQRVTLRCSPRSGDLSVYWYQQSLDQGLQFLIQYYNGEERAKGNILERFSAQQFPDLHSELNLSSLELGDSALYFCASSGRDSNEKLFFGSGTQLSVL.

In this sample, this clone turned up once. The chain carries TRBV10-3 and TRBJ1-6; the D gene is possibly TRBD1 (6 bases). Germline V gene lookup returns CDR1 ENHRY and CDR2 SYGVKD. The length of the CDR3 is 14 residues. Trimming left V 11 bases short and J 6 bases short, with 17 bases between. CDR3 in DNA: TGTGCCCCTTTAACAGGGCTTCCTAATTCACCCCTCCACTTT. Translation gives CAPLTGLPNSPLHF.